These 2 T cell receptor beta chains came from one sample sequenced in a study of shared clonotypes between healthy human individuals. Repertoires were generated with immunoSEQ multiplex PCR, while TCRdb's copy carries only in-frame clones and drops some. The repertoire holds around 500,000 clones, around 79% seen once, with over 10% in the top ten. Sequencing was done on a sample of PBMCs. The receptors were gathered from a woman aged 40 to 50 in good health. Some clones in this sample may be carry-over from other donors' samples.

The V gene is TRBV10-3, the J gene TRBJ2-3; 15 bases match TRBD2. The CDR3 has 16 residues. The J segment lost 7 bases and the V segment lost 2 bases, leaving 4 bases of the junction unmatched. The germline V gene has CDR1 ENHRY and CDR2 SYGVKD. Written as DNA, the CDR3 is TGTGCCATCAGTGAGAGGGGGACTAGCGGGGGGAATACGCAGTATTTT. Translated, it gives CAISERGTSGGNTQYF.

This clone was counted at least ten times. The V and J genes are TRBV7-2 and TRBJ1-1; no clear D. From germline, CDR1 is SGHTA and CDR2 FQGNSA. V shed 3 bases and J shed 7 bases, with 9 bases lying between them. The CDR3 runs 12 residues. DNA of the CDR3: TGTGCCAGCAGCTTTGACTACAGTGAAGCTTTCTTT. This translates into CASSFDYSEAFF.